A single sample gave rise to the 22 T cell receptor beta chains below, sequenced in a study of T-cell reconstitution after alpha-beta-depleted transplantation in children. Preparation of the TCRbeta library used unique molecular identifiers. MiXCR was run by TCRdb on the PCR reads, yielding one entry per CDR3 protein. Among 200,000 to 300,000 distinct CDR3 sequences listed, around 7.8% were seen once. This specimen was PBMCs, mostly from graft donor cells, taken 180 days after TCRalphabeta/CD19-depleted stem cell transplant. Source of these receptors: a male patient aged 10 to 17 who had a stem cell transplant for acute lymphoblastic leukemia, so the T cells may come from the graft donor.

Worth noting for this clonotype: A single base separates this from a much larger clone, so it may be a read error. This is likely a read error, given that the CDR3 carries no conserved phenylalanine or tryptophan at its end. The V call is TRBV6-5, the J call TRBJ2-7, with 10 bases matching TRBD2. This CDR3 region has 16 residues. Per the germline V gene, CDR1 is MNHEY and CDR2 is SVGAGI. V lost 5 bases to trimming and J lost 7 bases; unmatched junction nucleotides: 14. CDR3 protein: CASSTTALAGAVEQYS. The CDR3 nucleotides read TGTGCCAGCAGTACTACCGCCCTAGCGGGAGCTGTTGAGCAGTACTCC.

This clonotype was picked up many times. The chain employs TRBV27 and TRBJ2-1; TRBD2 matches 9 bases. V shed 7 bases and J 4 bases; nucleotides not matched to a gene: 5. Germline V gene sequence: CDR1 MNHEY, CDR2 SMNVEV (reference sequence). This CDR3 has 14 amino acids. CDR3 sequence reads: CASKGLAAYNEQFF. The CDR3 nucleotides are TGTGCCAGCAAGGGACTAGCAGCTTACAATGAGCAGTTCTTC.

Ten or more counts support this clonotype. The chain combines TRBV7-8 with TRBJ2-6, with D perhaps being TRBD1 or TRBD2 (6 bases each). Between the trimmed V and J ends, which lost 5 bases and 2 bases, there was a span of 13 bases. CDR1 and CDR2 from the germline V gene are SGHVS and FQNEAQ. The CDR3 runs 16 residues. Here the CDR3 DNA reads TGTGCCAGCAGCCCCGGACGGGGGCCTGGGGCCAACGTCCTGACTTTC. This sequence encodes CASSPGRGPGANVLTF.

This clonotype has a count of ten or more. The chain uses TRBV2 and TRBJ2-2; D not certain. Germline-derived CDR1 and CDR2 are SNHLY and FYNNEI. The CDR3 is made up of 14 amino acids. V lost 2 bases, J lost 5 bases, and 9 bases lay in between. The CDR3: CASSEFGRTGELFF. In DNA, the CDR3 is TGTGCCAGCAGTGAATTCGGGCGGACCGGGGAGCTGTTTTTT.

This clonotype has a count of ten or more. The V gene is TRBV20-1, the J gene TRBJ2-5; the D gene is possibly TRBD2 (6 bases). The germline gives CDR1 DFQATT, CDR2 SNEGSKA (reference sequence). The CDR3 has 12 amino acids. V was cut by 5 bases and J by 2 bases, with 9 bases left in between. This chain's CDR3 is CSAGRGQETQYF. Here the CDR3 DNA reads TGCAGTGCTGGCCGGGGGCAAGAGACCCAGTACTTC.

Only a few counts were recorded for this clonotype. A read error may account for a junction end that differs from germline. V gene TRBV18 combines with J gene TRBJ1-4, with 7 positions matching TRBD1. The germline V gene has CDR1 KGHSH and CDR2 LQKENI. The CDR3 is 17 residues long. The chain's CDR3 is CASAPLTGSATNEKLFF. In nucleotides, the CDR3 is TGTGCCAGCGCACCGCTGACAGGGTCTGCAACTAATGAAAAACTGTTTTTT.

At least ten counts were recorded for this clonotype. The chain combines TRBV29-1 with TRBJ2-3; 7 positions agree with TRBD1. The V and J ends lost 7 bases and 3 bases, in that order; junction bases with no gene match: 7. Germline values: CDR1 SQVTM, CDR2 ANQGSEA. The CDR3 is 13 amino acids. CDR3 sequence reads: CSADREGTDTQYF. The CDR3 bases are TGCAGCGCCGACAGGGAAGGGACAGATACGCAGTATTTT.

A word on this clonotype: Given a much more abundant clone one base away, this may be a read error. CDR3 protein: CSVGSGYQETQNF. As DNA, the CDR3 is TGCAGCGTTGGGTCCGGTTACCAAGAGACCCAGAACTTC. This chain uses TRBV29-1 with TRBJ2-5; no reliable D call. CDR1 and CDR2 (germline): SQVTM, ANQGSEA. The CDR3 has 13 residues.

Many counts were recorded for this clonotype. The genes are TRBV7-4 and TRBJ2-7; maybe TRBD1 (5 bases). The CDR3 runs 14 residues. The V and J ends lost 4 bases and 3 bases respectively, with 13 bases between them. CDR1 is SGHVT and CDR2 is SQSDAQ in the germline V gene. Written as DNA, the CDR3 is TGTGCCAGCAGCTCCCAGGGCTACTTCTACGAGCAGTACTTC. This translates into CASSSQGYFYEQYF.

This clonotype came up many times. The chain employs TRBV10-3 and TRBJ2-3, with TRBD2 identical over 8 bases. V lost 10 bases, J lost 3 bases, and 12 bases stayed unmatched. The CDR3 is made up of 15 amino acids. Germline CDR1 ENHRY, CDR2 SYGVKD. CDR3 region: CATALTSAVTDTQYF. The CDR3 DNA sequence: TGTGCCACGGCGCTGACTAGCGCGGTGACAGATACGCAGTATTTT.

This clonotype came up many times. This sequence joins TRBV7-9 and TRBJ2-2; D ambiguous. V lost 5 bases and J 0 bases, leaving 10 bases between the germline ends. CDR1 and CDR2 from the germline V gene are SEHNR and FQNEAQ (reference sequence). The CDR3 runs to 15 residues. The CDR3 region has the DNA TGTGCCAGCAGCGCCCGGACCCCGAACACCGGGGAGCTGTTTTTT. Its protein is CASSARTPNTGELFF.

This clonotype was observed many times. DNA for the CDR3: TGTGCCACCAGCAGAGATGGGGGGTGGGGAGAGACCCAGTACTTC. It specifies CATSRDGGWGETQYF. The chain carries TRBV15 and TRBJ2-5; D perhaps matches TRBD2 (6 bases). The germline V gene encodes CDR1 LNHNV and CDR2 YYDKDF (reference sequence). This CDR3 has 15 amino acids. Deletions cut 0 bases from V and 4 bases from J, with 12 bases between. Full variable domain (remainder filled in from reference TRBV15 and TRBJ2-5): DAMVIQNPRYQVTQFGKPVTLSCSQTLNHNVMYWYQQKSSQAPKLLFHYYDKDFNNEADTPDNFQSRRPNTSFCFLDIRSPGLGDTAMYLCATSRDGGWGETQYFGPGTRLLVL.

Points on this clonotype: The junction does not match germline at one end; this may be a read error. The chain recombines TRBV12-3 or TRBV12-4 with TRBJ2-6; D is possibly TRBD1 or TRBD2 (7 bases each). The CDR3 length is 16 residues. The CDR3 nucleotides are TGTGCCGGCAGTTTTGGGGGGGCCAGGGGGGCCAACGTCCTGATTTTC. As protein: CAGSFGGARGANVLIF.

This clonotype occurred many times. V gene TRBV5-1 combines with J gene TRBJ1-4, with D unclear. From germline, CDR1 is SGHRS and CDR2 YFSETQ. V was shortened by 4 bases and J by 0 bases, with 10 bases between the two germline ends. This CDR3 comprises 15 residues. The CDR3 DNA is TGCGCCAGCAGCCTAGGACCCTCAACTAATGAAAAACTGTTTTTT. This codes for CASSLGPSTNEKLFF.

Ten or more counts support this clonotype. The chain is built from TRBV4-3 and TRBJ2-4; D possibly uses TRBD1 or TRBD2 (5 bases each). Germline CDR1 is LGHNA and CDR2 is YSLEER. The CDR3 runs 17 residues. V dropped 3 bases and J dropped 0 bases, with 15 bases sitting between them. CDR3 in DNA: TGCGCCAGCAGCCATGGCCCCGGGACCCTAGCCAAAAACATTCAGTACTTC. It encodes CASSHGPGTLAKNIQYF.

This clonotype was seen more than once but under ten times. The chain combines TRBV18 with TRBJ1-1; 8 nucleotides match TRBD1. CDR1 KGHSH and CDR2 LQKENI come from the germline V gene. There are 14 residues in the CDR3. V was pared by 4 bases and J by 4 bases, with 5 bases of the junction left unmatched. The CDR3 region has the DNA TGTGCCAGCTCACTCCAGGGGGCTAGCACTGAAGCTTTCTTT. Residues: CASSLQGASTEAFF.

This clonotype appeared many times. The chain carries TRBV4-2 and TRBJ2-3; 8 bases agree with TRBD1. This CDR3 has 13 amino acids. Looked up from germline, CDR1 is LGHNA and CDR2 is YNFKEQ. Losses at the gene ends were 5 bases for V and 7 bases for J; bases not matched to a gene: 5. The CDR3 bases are TGTGCCAGCAGCACCGACAGGGGAAATACGCAGTATTTT. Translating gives CASSTDRGNTQYF.

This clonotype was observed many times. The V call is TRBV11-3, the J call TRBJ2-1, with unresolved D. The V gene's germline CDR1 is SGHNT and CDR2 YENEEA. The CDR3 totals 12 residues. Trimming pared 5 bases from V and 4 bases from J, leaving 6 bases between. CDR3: CASSPDYNEQFF. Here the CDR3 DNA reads TGTGCCAGCAGCCCAGATTACAATGAGCAGTTCTTC.

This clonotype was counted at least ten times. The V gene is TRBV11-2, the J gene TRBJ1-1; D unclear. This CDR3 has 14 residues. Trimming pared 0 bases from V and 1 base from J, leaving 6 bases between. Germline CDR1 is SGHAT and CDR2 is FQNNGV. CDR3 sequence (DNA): TGTGCCAGCAGCTTAGAGGTGTCGAACACTGAAGCTTTCTTT. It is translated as CASSLEVSNTEAFF.

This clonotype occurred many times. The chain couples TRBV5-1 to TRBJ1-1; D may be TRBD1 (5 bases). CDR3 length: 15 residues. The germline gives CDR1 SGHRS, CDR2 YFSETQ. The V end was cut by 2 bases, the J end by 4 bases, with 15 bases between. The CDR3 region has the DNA TGCGCCAGCAGCTTAGGTCCCGGGGGAAGCACTGAAGCTTTCTTT. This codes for CASSLGPGGSTEAFF.

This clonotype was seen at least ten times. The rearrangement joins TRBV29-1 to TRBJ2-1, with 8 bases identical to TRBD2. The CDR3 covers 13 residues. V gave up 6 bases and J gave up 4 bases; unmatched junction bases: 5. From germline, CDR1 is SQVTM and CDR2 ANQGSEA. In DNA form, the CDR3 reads TGCAGCGTCGGGGGGGGCCTTTACAATGAGCAGTTCTTC. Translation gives CSVGGGLYNEQFF.

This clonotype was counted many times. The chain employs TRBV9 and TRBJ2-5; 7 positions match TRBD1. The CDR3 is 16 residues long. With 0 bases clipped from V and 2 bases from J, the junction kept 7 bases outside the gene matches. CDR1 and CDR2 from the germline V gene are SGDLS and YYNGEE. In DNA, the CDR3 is TGTGCCAGCAGCGTAGTCCCCCAGGGACAGCAAGAGACCCAGTACTTC. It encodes CASSVVPQGQQETQYF.